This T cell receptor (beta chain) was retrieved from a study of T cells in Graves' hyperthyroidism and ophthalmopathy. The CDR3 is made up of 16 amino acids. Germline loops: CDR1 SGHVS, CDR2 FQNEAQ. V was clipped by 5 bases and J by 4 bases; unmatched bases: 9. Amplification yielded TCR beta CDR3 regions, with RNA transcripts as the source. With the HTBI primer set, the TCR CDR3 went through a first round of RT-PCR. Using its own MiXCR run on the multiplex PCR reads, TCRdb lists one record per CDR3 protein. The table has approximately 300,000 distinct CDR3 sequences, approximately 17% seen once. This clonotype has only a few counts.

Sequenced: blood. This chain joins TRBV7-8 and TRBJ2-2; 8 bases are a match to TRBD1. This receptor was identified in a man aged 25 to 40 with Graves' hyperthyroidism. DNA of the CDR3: TGTGCCAGCAGCGGAAACATGGGACAGGTCACCGGGGAGCTGTTTTTT. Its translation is CASSGNMGQVTGELFF. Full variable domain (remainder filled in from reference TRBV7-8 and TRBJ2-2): GAGVSQSPRYKVAKRGQDVALRCDPISGHVSLFWYQQALGQGPEFLTYFQNEAQLDKSGLPSDRFFAERPEGSVSTLKIQRTQQEDSAVYLCASSGNMGQVTGELFFGEGSRLTVL.